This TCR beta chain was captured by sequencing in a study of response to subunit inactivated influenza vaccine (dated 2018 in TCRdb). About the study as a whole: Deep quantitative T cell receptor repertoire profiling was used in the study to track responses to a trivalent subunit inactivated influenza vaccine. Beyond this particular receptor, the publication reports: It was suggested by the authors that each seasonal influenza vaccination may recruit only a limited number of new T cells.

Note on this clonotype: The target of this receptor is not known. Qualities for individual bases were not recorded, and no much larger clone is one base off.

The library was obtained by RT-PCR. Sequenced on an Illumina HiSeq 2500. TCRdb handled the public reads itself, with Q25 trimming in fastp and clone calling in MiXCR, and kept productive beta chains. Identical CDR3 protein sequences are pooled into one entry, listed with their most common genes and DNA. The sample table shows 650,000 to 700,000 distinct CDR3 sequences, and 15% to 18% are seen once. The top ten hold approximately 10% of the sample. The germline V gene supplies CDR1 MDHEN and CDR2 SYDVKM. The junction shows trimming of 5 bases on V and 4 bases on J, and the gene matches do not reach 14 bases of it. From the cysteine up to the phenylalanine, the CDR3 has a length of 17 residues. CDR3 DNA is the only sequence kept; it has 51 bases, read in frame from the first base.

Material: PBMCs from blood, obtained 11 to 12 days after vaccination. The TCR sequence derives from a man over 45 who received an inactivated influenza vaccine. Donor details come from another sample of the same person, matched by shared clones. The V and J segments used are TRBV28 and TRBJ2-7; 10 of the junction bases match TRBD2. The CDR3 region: CASSLGLAEFVGYEQYF. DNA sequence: TGTGCCAGCAGTCTCGGACTAGCGGAGTTTGTGGGATACGAGCAGTACTTC.